These 18 T cell receptor beta chains share one sample of origin, sequenced in a study of shared clonotypes between healthy human individuals. Data came from immunoSEQ multiplex PCR; TCRdb stores just in-frame clones and leaves some out. Of fewer than 1 million clones listed, just over 95% were seen once; the top ten hold about 0.25%. Naive CD8 populations comprised CD45RO-negative cells positively selected for CCR7, excluding terminally differentiated effector memory CD45RA+ cells. The material sequenced was naive CD8+ T cells sorted from blood. These receptor sequences come from a man aged 25-45 years in good health.

This chain connects TRBV7-9 to TRBJ1-5; D ambiguous. The germline V gene encodes CDR1 SEHNR and CDR2 FQNEAQ (reference sequence). The CDR3 consists of 12 residues. V was cut by 2 bases and J by 6 bases, with 5 bases left in between. Here the CDR3 DNA reads TGTGCCAGCAGCTTAATTGGTCAGCCCCAGCATTTT. Translating gives CASSLIGQPQHF. The whole variable domain, filled in from reference TRBV7-9 and TRBJ1-5, reads DTGVSQNPRHKITKRGQNVTFRCDPISEHNRLYWYRQTLGQGPEFLTYFQNEAQLEKSRLLSDRFSAERPKGSFSTLEIQRTEQGDSAMYLCASSLIGQPQHFGDGTRLSIL.

This clone was detected only once. The V and J genes are TRBV9 and TRBJ2-7, with a possible D match to TRBD1 (6 bases). Germline values: CDR1 SGDLS, CDR2 YYNGEE. The CDR3 length is 15 residues. The V end lost 0 bases, the J end lost 1 base, and 11 bases lay between the germline ends. CDR3 amino acids: CASSVDRDPSYEQYF. Written as DNA, the CDR3 is TGTGCCAGCAGCGTAGACAGGGACCCGTCCTACGAGCAGTACTTC.

This chain connects TRBV28 to TRBJ1-1; TRBD1 matches 9 bases. The germline CDR1 and CDR2 sequences are MDHEN and SYDVKM. Trimming took 4 bases from V and 4 from J; bases not matched to a gene: 13. The CDR3 has 17 residues. In nucleotides, the CDR3 is TGTGCCAGCAGTTCCAGGGACAGGGCCATAGGTGGCACTGAAGCTTTCTTT. Translation: CASSSRDRAIGGTEAFF.

This rearrangement joins TRBV2 to TRBJ1-1; no definite D call. Germline loops: CDR1 SNHLY, CDR2 FYNNEI. V was shortened by 2 bases and J by 7 bases, with 5 bases between the two germline ends. The CDR3 consists of 11 residues. The CDR3 DNA reads as TGTGCCAGCAGTGAAACGTTTGAAGCTTTCTTT. This sequence encodes CASSETFEAFF.

This chain joins TRBV14 and TRBJ2-2; 7 bases align to TRBD1. The CDR3 extends over 15 amino acids. Germline V gene sequence: CDR1 SGHDN, CDR2 FVKESK. V lost 5 bases and J lost 4; bases outside the gene matches: 7. CDR3 nucleotides: TGTGCCAGCAGCGAAGGACAGGTTGGCACCGGGGAGCTGTTTTTT. It encodes CASSEGQVGTGELFF. The whole variable domain, remainder taken from reference TRBV14 and TRBJ2-2, is EAGVTQFPSHSVIEKGQTVTLRCDPISGHDNLYWYRRVMGKEIKFLLHFVKESKQDESGMPNNRFLAERTGGTYSTLKVQPAELEDSGVYFCASSEGQVGTGELFFGEGSRLTVL.

V is TRBV7-9 and J is TRBJ2-3; TRBD2 matches at 12 bases. The V gene end was trimmed by 7 bases and the J gene end by 0 bases; junction bases not matched to a gene: 8. This CDR3 contains 17 residues. The V gene's germline CDR1 is SEHNR and CDR2 FQNEAQ (reference sequence). The DNA of the CDR3 is TGTGCCAGCATCACCCTAGCGGGAGGGGCTAGCACAGATACGCAGTATTTT. Protein: CASITLAGGASTDTQYF.

V is TRBV14 and J is TRBJ2-2; 8 bases are a match to TRBD1. Per the germline V gene, CDR1 is SGHDN and CDR2 is FVKESK. With 4 bases clipped from V and 6 bases from J, the junction kept 7 bases outside the gene matches. CDR3 length: 15 amino acids. DNA for the CDR3: TGTGCCAGCAGCCCAGTCGGACAGGGACCCGGGGAGCTGTTTTTT. It encodes CASSPVGQGPGELFF.

On this clone itself: Other DNA sequences in the same sample also yield this CDR3. The CDR3 nucleotides are TGTGCCAGCAGCCCACGGACAGGAAGGTACGAGCAGTACTTC. This sequence encodes CASSPRTGRYEQYF. The rearrangement joins TRBV27 to TRBJ2-7, with 7 bases lining up with TRBD1. V dropped 6 bases and J dropped 4; count of bases not matched to a gene: 9. Germline V gene lookup returns CDR1 MNHEY and CDR2 SMNVEV (reference sequence). The CDR3 totals 14 residues.

The chain employs TRBV7-8 and TRBJ2-7, with D perhaps assigned TRBD1 or TRBD2 (6 bases each). Trimming cost V 10 bases and J 5 bases, with 15 bases left between them. CDR3 length equals 12 residues. Germline assignment: CDR1 SGHVS and CDR2 FQNEAQ. The CDR3 reads CATTRGANEQYF. The CDR3 DNA is TGTGCCACCACAAGGGGGGCTAACGAGCAGTACTTC.

A single count supports this clone. The rearrangement uses TRBV7-8 and TRBJ2-2, with 15 positions matching TRBD2. The CDR3 has 17 amino acids. The J segment lost 5 bases and the V segment lost 5 bases, leaving 6 bases of the junction unmatched. Germline V gene data show CDR1 as SGHVS and CDR2 as FQNEAQ. CDR3 sequence (DNA): TGTGCCAGCAGCCCGCCGGGACTAGCGGGAGGTACCGGGGAGCTGTTTTTT. It specifies CASSPPGLAGGTGELFF.

The rearrangement uses TRBV11-3 and TRBJ2-7, with D perhaps matching TRBD2 (6 bases). Germline V lookup: CDR1 SGHNT, CDR2 YENEEA. The V and J ends lost 4 bases and 4 bases respectively, with 11 bases between them. This CDR3 contains 13 residues. Written as DNA, the CDR3 is TGTGCCAGCAGCTCGGGGGACCGGTACGAGCAGTACTTC. As protein: CASSSGDRYEQYF.

J is TRBJ2-1 and V is TRBV9; TRBD1 matches 7 bases. V lost 6 bases and J lost 9; bases outside the gene matches: 9. CDR1 is SGDLS, CDR2 YYNGEE, per germline. The CDR3 length is 13 residues. Written as DNA, the CDR3 is TGTGCCAGCATGCTACCGGGACAGAGTGAGCAGTTCTTC. Translated: CASMLPGQSEQFF.

The rearrangement uses TRBV9 and TRBJ2-1; tentatively, D is TRBD1 or TRBD2 (5 bases each). Trimming pared 6 bases from V and 10 bases from J, leaving 17 bases between. The CDR3 is 13 amino acids. In germline, CDR1 is SGDLS, CDR2 YYNGEE. The CDR3, as DNA: TGTGCCAGCAATGAAGGGGACGTCAAAGAGCAGTTCTTC. Encoded protein: CASNEGDVKEQFF.

The gene calls are TRBV7-9 and TRBJ1-1; a weak D match, TRBD1 (6 bases). Germline V gene data show CDR1 as SEHNR and CDR2 as FQNEAQ (reference sequence). The CDR3 spans 14 residues. The V and J ends lost 5 bases and 2 bases respectively, with 12 bases between them. CDR3 region: CASSPPGGNTEAFF. CDR3 nucleotides: TGTGCCAGCAGCCCTCCGGGGGGCAACACTGAAGCTTTCTTT.

As regards this clone: Other DNA sequences within the sample encode an identical CDR3. V usage is TRBV29-1 and J usage is TRBJ2-7; the D is unclear. The CDR3 is 13 residues long. Germline CDR1 and CDR2: SQVTM and ANQGSEA. Between the trimmed V and J ends, which lost 3 bases and 2 bases, there was a span of 11 bases. CDR3 protein: CSVEVPGTYEQYF. Here the CDR3 DNA reads TGCAGCGTTGAGGTCCCTGGTACCTACGAGCAGTACTTC.

CDR3 DNA sequence: TGTGCCAGCAGCCCAGAAGCAGGGTTCACTGAAGCTTTCTTT. Translation gives CASSPEAGFTEAFF. The genes are TRBV7-2 and TRBJ1-1; a possible D gene is TRBD1 (5 bases). This CDR3 contains 14 residues. With 5 bases removed from V and 4 bases from J, the gap between germline ends came to 14 bases. Germline V gives CDR1 SGHTA, CDR2 FQGNSA. Full variable domain (missing parts from reference TRBV7-2 and TRBJ1-1): GAGVSQSPSNKVTEKGKDVELRCDPISGHTALYWYRQSLGQGLEFLIYFQGNSAPDKSGLPSDRFSAERTGGSVSTLTIQRTQQEDSAVYLCASSPEAGFTEAFFGQGTRLTVV.

The chain uses TRBV7-8 and TRBJ2-7; TRBD1 might be the D (6 bases). The CDR3 runs to 16 residues. In germline, CDR1 is SGHVS, CDR2 FQNEAQ. Trimming shortened V by 1 base and J by 3 bases, and 16 bases separated the two germline ends. The CDR3 protein is CASSLEFTGSVYEQYF. DNA for the CDR3: TGTGCCAGCAGCTTAGAATTCACAGGGTCAGTCTACGAGCAGTACTTC.

The chain couples TRBV7-9 to TRBJ2-4; no definite D call. The germline V and J ends were trimmed by 4 bases and 1 base, with 11 bases remaining between them. The CDR3 spans 15 residues. Per germline, CDR1 SEHNR and CDR2 FQNEAQ (reference sequence). The CDR3 DNA is TGTGCCAGCAGCTCTTGGCAGAACGCCAAAAACATTCAGTACTTC. Protein: CASSSWQNAKNIQYF.